One and the same sample provided the 14 T cell receptor beta chains below, sequenced in a study of CD8 T cells in ankylosing spondylitis. TCRdb called the 5' RACE reads again in MiXCR, with one record for every CDR3 protein. This table holds 120,000 to 150,000 distinct CDR3 sequences, 7% to 9% found once. Sequenced input: synovial fluid, either unsorted or a sorted T cell fraction (not recorded which). The receptors shown here come from a male donor with ankylosing spondylitis.

This clonotype was observed at least ten times. The chain has TRBV20-1 and TRBJ2-1, with 10 bases fitting TRBD1. The trim removed 4 bases at V and 7 bases at J, leaving 10 bases unmatched. The CDR3 totals 15 residues. From germline, CDR1 is DFQATT and CDR2 SNEGSKA (reference sequence). CDR3 amino acids: CSATAGDRGRNEQFF. The CDR3 bases are TGCAGTGCTACCGCCGGGGACAGGGGTAGGAATGAGCAGTTCTTC.

This clonotype was observed many times. The chain recombines TRBV5-1 with TRBJ2-3, with TRBD1 identical over 7 bases. This CDR3 is 14 amino acids long. V lost 4 bases, J lost 0 bases, and 2 bases stayed unmatched. Germline CDR1 SGHRS, CDR2 YFSETQ. In DNA, the CDR3 is TGCGCCAGCAGCGAGACAGGGAGCACAGATACGCAGTATTTT. Amino acid sequence: CASSETGSTDTQYF.

This clonotype was counted a few times. The chain couples TRBV15 to TRBJ2-7; 7 bases fit TRBD1. Trimming removed 0 bases from V and 2 bases from J; junction bases left unmatched: 4. CDR3 length: 15 residues. Per the germline V gene, CDR1 is LNHNV and CDR2 is YYDKDF (reference sequence). The CDR3 bases are TGTGCCACCAGCAGAGACCGGGACAGCCCCTACGAGCAGTACTTC. Protein sequence: CATSRDRDSPYEQYF.

The chain employs TRBV15 and TRBJ2-7, with 9 bases lining up with TRBD1. V was pared by 5 bases and J by 5 bases, with 7 bases of the junction left unmatched. Germline values: CDR1 LNHNV, CDR2 YYDKDF (reference sequence). This CDR3 contains 14 residues. The CDR3 loop is CATSPGTGRNEQYF. DNA of the CDR3: TGTGCCACCAGCCCCGGGACAGGGAGGAACGAGCAGTACTTC.

The chain carries TRBV27 and TRBJ2-1; 8 nucleotides match TRBD2. The CDR3 is made up of 18 amino acids. The germline V gene encodes CDR1 MNHEY and CDR2 SMNVEV (reference sequence). J was trimmed by 9 bases and V by 3 bases; bases with no gene match: 19. CDR3 sequence reads: CASSFLAGFGANPAEQFF. CDR3 nucleotide sequence: TGTGCCAGCAGTTTCTTAGCGGGGTTTGGGGCAAACCCGGCTGAGCAGTTCTTC.

There are a few counts of this clonotype. The chain combines TRBV29-1 with TRBJ2-7; D is undetermined. This CDR3 has 13 amino acids. Trimming took 0 bases from V and 4 from J, leaving 10 bases between them. The germline V gene has CDR1 SQVTM and CDR2 ANQGSEA. The CDR3, as DNA: TGCAGCGTTGAAGACAGGATGGGGTACGAGCAGTACTTC. Its translation is CSVEDRMGYEQYF.

This chain connects TRBV27 to TRBJ1-1, with TRBD1 matching over 9 bases. The CDR3 loop spans 16 amino acids. V dropped 6 bases and J dropped 0; count of bases not matched to a gene: 8. Germline-derived CDR1 and CDR2 are MNHEY and SMNVEV (reference sequence). The CDR3 DNA is TGTGCCAGCAGCCCCGGGACAGGGAGGATGAACACTGAAGCTTTCTTT. This translates into CASSPGTGRMNTEAFF.

The chain's CDR3 is CASSLWGPSEEQYF. The CDR3 DNA follows: TGCGCCAGCAGCTTGTGGGGGCCCAGCGAAGAGCAGTACTTC. The genes are TRBV5-1 and TRBJ2-7, with D perhaps matching TRBD1 (6 bases). Germline CDR1 reads SGHRS; CDR2 reads YFSETQ. The CDR3 runs to 14 residues. The V and J ends lost 1 base and 7 bases respectively, with 15 bases between them.

The CDR3, as DNA: TGTGCCATCAGGGGGGCCTACGAGCAGTACTTC. Translation gives CAIRGAYEQYF. This chain connects TRBV10-3 to TRBJ2-7; D may correspond to TRBD1 or TRBD2 (5 bases each). Germline V gene data show CDR1 as ENHRY and CDR2 as SYGVKD. This CDR3 region has 11 residues. V gave up 6 bases and J gave up 2 bases, with 5 bases separating them.

This clonotype has only a few counts. The V and J genes are TRBV6-1 and TRBJ2-3, with D possibly matching TRBD1 (5 bases). Germline CDR1 and CDR2: MNHNS and SASEGT. This CDR3 contains 13 residues. Trimming shortened V by 5 bases and J by 4 bases, and 10 bases separated the two germline ends. CDR3 residues: CASSTGSSDTQYF. CDR3 sequence (DNA): TGTGCCAGCAGTACAGGTAGTTCAGATACGCAGTATTTT.

The chain links TRBV7-2 to TRBJ2-5; weak D call: TRBD2 (5 bases). This CDR3 is 13 amino acids long. The V end was cut by 5 bases, the J end by 5 bases, with 12 bases between. CDR1 is SGHTA, CDR2 FQGNSA, per germline. The CDR3 loop is CASSVREDETQYF. The CDR3 DNA reads TGTGCCAGCAGCGTCCGGGAAGACGAGACCCAGTACTTC.

V usage is TRBV6-1 and J usage is TRBJ2-1; D perhaps matches TRBD1 (5 bases). This CDR3 contains 15 residues. Per the germline V gene, CDR1 is MNHNS and CDR2 is SASEGT. V lost 6 bases to trimming and J lost 4 bases, with 16 bases between them. CDR3 coding DNA: TGTGCCAGCAGGCCTGACAGAGTACAGTACAATGAGCAGTTCTTC. Translated, it gives CASRPDRVQYNEQFF.

This clonotype counts as medium-sized. The chain is built from TRBV5-1 and TRBJ1-1; possible D gene TRBD1, 6 bases. This CDR3 spans 13 amino acids. The V gene lost 3 bases and the J gene lost 11 bases, with 17 bases spanning the gap. Germline loops: CDR1 SGHRS, CDR2 YFSETQ. The CDR3 region has the DNA TGCGCCAGCAGCTACTCCACAGGGCATCGGGCTTTCTTT. Translated, it gives CASSYSTGHRAFF.

This clonotype was picked up a small number of times. J is TRBJ1-4 and V is TRBV3-1; D not resolved. V was cut by 3 bases and J by 12 bases, with 11 bases left in between. This CDR3 has 12 amino acids. The germline CDR1 and CDR2 sequences are LGHDT and YNNKEL (reference sequence). CDR3 coding DNA: TGTGCCAGCAGCCACACCAAACTGGAACTGTTTTTT. This translates into CASSHTKLELFF.